The next 10 T cell receptor beta chains were all read from a single sample in a study of blood T cell repertoires in COVID-19. The assay was immunoSEQ multiplex PCR, and TCRdb's table has in-frame clones only and misses some. The sample consists of about 280,000 clones, 85% of them appearing once. What was sequenced was PBMCs or T cells enriched from blood (not recorded which). The source of these receptors is a woman aged 45 to 65 who had recovered from COVID-19.

The rearrangement joins TRBV12-3 or TRBV12-4 to TRBJ1-4, with D maybe TRBD1 (6 bases). This CDR3 is built from 12 residues. The V end was cut by 8 bases, the J end by 5 bases, with 9 bases between. CDR3 DNA sequence: TGTGCCAGCGGACAGCCAAATGAAAAACTGTTTTTT. This encodes CASGQPNEKLFF.

The chain has TRBV25-1 and TRBJ1-5; D might be TRBD1 (5 bases). CDR1 MGHDK and CDR2 SYGVNS come from the germline V gene. The CDR3 is 14 amino acids. Trimming removed 6 bases from V and 7 bases from J, with 16 bases in between. The CDR3 coding sequence is TGTGCCAGCAGGTCCCAGGGAAGTGGACAGCCCCAGCATTTT. Protein: CASRSQGSGQPQHF.

The chain employs TRBV5-1 and TRBJ1-2; 7 positions agree with TRBD1. The junction had 3 bases not matched to a gene; V was cut back by 0 bases and J by 7 bases. Looked up from germline, CDR1 is SGHRS and CDR2 is YFSETQ. The CDR3 spans 13 residues. The CDR3 sequence is CASSLEGGTGYTF. CDR3 nucleotides: TGCGCCAGCAGCTTGGAAGGGGGCACTGGCTACACCTTC. The full variable domain, its missing parts supplied by reference TRBV5-1 and TRBJ1-2, is KAGVTQTPRYLIKTRGQQVTLSCSPISGHRSVSWYQQTPGQGLQFLFEYFSETQRNKGNFPGRFSGRQFSNSRSEMNVSTLELGDSALYLCASSLEGGTGYTFGSGTRLTVV.

The chain combines TRBV9 with TRBJ1-1; no definite D call. Germline CDR1 is SGDLS and CDR2 is YYNGEE. Between the trimmed V and J ends, which lost 0 bases and 0 bases, there was a span of 6 bases. The CDR3 contains 14 residues. The DNA of the CDR3 is TGTGCCAGCAGCGTAGGGGCTATGAACACTGAAGCTTTCTTT. This gives the protein CASSVGAMNTEAFF.

The chain has TRBV11-2 and TRBJ1-2; 8 bases map to TRBD1. The V gene's germline CDR1 is SGHAT and CDR2 FQNNGV. The V and J ends lost 3 bases and 4 bases, in that order; junction bases with no gene match: 4. The CDR3 is made up of 14 amino acids. CDR3 amino acids: CASSFGQGGYGYTF. The CDR3 bases are TGTGCCAGCAGCTTTGGACAGGGCGGCTATGGCTACACCTTC.

This clone occurred a few times. The chain combines TRBV5-4 with TRBJ1-1; the D is unclear. This CDR3 has 14 residues. Germline assignment: CDR1 SGHNT and CDR2 YYREEE (reference sequence). V shed 4 bases and J shed 4 bases, with 14 bases lying between them. The CDR3 protein is CASSLTSSPTEAFF. CDR3 DNA: TGTGCCAGCAGCCTGACTAGTTCTCCCACTGAAGCTTTCTTT. The variable domain in full, completed from reference TRBV5-4 and TRBJ1-1, reads ETGVTQSPTHLIKTRGQQVTLRCSSQSGHNTVSWYQQALGQGPQFIFQYYREEENGRGNFPPRFSGLQFPNYSSELNVNALELDDSALYLCASSLTSSPTEAFFGQGTRLTVV.

The V call is TRBV19, the J call TRBJ1-4; 12 bases line up with TRBD1. This CDR3 spans 14 amino acids. V shed 7 bases, J shed 6 bases, and the junction held 3 bases outside the gene matches. CDR1 is LNHDA and CDR2 is SQIVND in the germline V gene (reference sequence). In DNA form, the CDR3 reads TGTGCCAGTATGGGGACAGGGGGCGATGAAAAACTGTTTTTT. As protein: CASMGTGGDEKLFF.

This clone was detected once. Written as DNA, the CDR3 is TGTGCCAGCAGTCTGACTGGGTTCGGTGTGGGGGGGCATGAGCAGTTCTTC. This codes for CASSLTGFGVGGHEQFF. The chain employs TRBV6-2 or TRBV6-3 and TRBJ2-1; D possibly corresponds to TRBD2 (7 bases). Germline V gene data show CDR1 as MNHEY and CDR2 as SVGEGT. CDR3 length: 17 amino acids. V was pared by 5 bases and J by 8 bases, with 25 bases between.

The V call is TRBV28, the J call TRBJ1-2; 10 bases fit TRBD1. Germline CDR1 MDHEN, CDR2 SYDVKM. This CDR3 region has 15 residues. Trimming cost V 5 bases and J 3 bases; bases outside gene matches: 6. CDR3 sequence reads: CASSRWTGGDYGYTF. CDR3 DNA: TGTGCCAGCAGTCGATGGACAGGGGGGGACTATGGCTACACCTTC.

The V and J genes are TRBV12-3 or TRBV12-4 and TRBJ2-7; TRBD2 might be the D (5 bases). The V end lost 3 bases, the J end lost 6 bases, and 9 bases lay between the germline ends. The CDR3 loop spans 12 amino acids. The CDR3 loop reads CASSLEVTEQYF. The CDR3 nucleotides read TGTGCCAGCAGTTTGGAGGTAACCGAGCAGTACTTC.